This entry describes one TCR beta chain. Clones were read by immunoSEQ multiplex PCR, and TCRdb kept only the in-frame ones, dropping some. The data contain about 380,000 clones, about 90% of them singletons. The data were taken from a study of blood T cell repertoires in COVID-19. In the study overall: COVID-19 samples, acute and convalescent, were from the United States, Italy and Spain. The analysed material was cDNA or gDNA that came from T cells, B-cell-depleted T cells, or PBMCs.

V gave up 7 bases and J gave up 3 bases; unmatched junction bases: 9. The CDR3 is 16 amino acids. Looked up from germline, CDR1 is MNHNY and CDR2 is SVGAGI (reference sequence). J is TRBJ1-5 and V is TRBV6-6; 10 nucleotides match TRBD1. Material: peripheral blood. The sequence was obtained from a man aged 40-50 years with acute or convalescent COVID-19. The CDR3 spells CASTLDRGPDNQPQHF. The DNA of the CDR3 is TGTGCCAGCACTTTAGACAGGGGGCCGGACAATCAGCCCCAGCATTTT.